The 8 T cell receptor beta chains in this list originate from one sample, sequenced in a study of T cell changes during pregnancy in multiple sclerosis. TCRdb's table, derived via immunoSEQ multiplex PCR, lists solely in-frame clones and lacks some. The data show approximately 35,000 clones, about nine tenths seen once. This specimen consisted of CD4+ T cells from peripheral blood mononuclear cells, obtained after pregnancy. The source of these receptors is a female donor in good health, enrolled as a control in a pregnancy study.

The chain is built from TRBV10-3 and TRBJ2-7; 8 bases are shared with TRBD1. From germline, CDR1 is ENHRY and CDR2 SYGVKD. This CDR3 is 15 amino acids long. V lost 5 bases, J lost 5 bases, and 11 bases stayed unmatched. In DNA, the CDR3 is TGTGCCATCAGTCCTGAGGACAGGGATAGCGACGAGCAGTACTTC. Translated, it gives CAISPEDRDSDEQYF.

Here the CDR3 reads CASSASGTQETQYF. The CDR3 coding sequence is TGTGCCAGCAGCGCCAGCGGGACCCAAGAGACCCAGTACTTC. This chain links TRBV9 with TRBJ2-5, with TRBD2 matching 7 bases. V shed 3 bases and J 1 base; nucleotides not matched to a gene: 3. The V gene's germline CDR1 is SGDLS and CDR2 YYNGEE. CDR3 length equals 14 residues. Full variable domain (remainder filled in from reference TRBV9 and TRBJ2-5): DSGVTQTPKHLITATGQRVTLRCSPRSGDLSVYWYQQSLDQGLQFLIQYYNGEERAKGNILERFSAQQFPDLHSELNLSSLELGDSALYFCASSASGTQETQYFGPGTRLLVL.

This chain links TRBV5-1 with TRBJ2-4; a weak D match, TRBD1 (6 bases). Germline V CDR1 and CDR2: SGHRS, YFSETQ. The CDR3 spans 16 residues. Deletions cut 1 base from V and 5 bases from J, with 16 bases between. CDR3 residues: CASSLSGAFPQNIQYF. CDR3 DNA: TGCGCCAGCAGCTTGTCAGGGGCCTTCCCTCAAAACATTCAGTACTTC.

V and J are TRBV30 and TRBJ2-7; 7 bases map to TRBD1. V lost 3 bases and J lost 3; bases outside the gene matches: 8. This CDR3 is 14 amino acids long. The V gene's germline CDR1 is GTSNPN and CDR2 SVGIG (reference sequence). DNA of the CDR3: TGTGCCTGGAGAGAAGGGGGCCGGTTCTACGAGCAGTACTTC. Its translation is CAWREGGRFYEQYF.

V and J are TRBV5-4 and TRBJ1-1; 7 nucleotides agree with TRBD1. CDR1 SGHNT and CDR2 YYREEE come from the germline V gene (reference sequence). There are 14 residues in the CDR3. V was pared by 4 bases and J by 4 bases, with 7 bases of the junction left unmatched. The CDR3 loop is CASSIEGAGTEAFF. Written as DNA, the CDR3 is TGTGCCAGCAGCATCGAGGGGGCTGGCACTGAAGCTTTCTTT.

J is TRBJ2-2 and V is TRBV30, with TRBD2 matching over 11 bases. With 3 bases clipped from V and 7 bases from J, the junction kept 10 bases outside the gene matches. In germline, CDR1 is GTSNPN, CDR2 SVGIG (reference sequence). The CDR3 extends over 16 amino acids. The DNA of the CDR3 is TGTGCCTGGAGCCCTGCACTAGCGGGAGACGGCGGGGAGCTGTTTTTT. As protein: CAWSPALAGDGGELFF.

The chain is built from TRBV9 and TRBJ1-2; 8 nucleotides line up with TRBD1. CDR3 length: 16 residues. The V gene's germline CDR1 is SGDLS and CDR2 YYNGEE. The trim removed 4 bases at V and 3 bases at J, leaving 11 bases unmatched. In nucleotides, the CDR3 is TGTGCCAGCAGCCCCCTTTCAGGACAGGGACACTATGGCTACACCTTC. Translating it yields CASSPLSGQGHYGYTF.

This clone has just one count. The chain combines TRBV9 with TRBJ1-5; TRBD1 matches at 7 bases. Germline lookup yields CDR1 SGDLS and CDR2 YYNGEE. The CDR3 sequence is 14 residues long. With V trimmed by 4 bases and J by 4 bases, 5 bases remained unmatched. In DNA, the CDR3 is TGTGCCAGCAGCAAAACAGGGGAAAATCAGCCCCAGCATTTT. This translates into CASSKTGENQPQHF.